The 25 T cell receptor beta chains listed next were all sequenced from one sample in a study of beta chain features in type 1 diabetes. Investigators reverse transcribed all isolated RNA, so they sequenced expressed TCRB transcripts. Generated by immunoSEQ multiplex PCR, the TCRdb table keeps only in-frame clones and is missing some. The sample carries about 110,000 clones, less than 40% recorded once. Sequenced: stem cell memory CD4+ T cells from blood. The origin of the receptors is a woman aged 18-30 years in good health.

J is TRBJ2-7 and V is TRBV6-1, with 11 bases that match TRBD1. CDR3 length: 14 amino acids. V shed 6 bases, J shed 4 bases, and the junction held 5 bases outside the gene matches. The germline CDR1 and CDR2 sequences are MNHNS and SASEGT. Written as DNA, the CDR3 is TGTGCCAGCAGGGGGACAGGGGGTGGGTACGAGCAGTACTTC. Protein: CASRGTGGGYEQYF.

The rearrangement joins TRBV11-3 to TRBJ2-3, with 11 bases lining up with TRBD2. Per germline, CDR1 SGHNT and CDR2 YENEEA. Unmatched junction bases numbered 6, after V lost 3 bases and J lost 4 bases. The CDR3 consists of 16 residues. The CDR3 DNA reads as TGTGCCAGCAGCTTGATAATAGCGGGAGGGCCAGATACGCAGTATTTT. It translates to CASSLIIAGGPDTQYF.

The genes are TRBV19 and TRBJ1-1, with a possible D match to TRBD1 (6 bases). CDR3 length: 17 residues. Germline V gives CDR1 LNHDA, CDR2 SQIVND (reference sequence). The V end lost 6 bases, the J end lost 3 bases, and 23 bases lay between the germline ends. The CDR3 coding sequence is TGTGCCAGTAGCCGGCGGACAGTTGCGGGGGGTGACACTGAAGCTTTCTTT. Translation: CASSRRTVAGGDTEAFF. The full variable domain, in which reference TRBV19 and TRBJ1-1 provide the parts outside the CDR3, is DGGITQSPKYLFRKEGQNVTLSCEQNLNHDAMYWYRQDPGQGLRLIYYSQIVNDFQKGDIAEGYSVSREKKESFPLTVTSAQKNPTAFYLCASSRRTVAGGDTEAFFGQGTRLTVV.

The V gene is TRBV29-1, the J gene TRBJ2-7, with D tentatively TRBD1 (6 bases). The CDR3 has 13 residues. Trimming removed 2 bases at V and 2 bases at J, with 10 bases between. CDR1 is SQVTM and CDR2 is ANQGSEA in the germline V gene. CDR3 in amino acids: CSVELQGTYEQYF. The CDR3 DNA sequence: TGCAGCGTTGAATTGCAGGGGACCTACGAGCAGTACTTC.

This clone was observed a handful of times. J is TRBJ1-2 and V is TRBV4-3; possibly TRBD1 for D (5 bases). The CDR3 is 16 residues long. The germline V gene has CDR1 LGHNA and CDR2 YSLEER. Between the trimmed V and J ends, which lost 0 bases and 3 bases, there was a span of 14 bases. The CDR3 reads CASSQDPGRADYGYTF. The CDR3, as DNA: TGCGCCAGCAGCCAAGATCCTGGCAGGGCGGACTATGGCTACACCTTC.

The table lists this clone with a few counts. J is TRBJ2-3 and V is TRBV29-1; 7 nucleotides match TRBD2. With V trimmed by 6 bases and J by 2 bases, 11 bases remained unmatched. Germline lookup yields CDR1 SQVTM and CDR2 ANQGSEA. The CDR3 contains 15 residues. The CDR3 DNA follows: TGCAGCGTCGGATCCGGGACTATGCCCACAGATACGCAGTATTTT. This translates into CSVGSGTMPTDTQYF.

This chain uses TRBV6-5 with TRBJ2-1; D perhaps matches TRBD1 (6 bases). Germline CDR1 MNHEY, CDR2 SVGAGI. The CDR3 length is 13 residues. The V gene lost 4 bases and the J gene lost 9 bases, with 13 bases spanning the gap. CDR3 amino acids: CASSSVSTGEQFF. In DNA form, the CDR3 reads TGTGCCAGCAGTTCTGTGTCGACAGGTGAGCAGTTCTTC.

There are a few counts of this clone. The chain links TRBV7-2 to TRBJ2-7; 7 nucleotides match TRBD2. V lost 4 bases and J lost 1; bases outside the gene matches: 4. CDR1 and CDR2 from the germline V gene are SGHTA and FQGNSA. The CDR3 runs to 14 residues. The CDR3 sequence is CASSSTAGSYEQYF. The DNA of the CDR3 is TGTGCCAGCAGCTCCACAGCGGGGTCCTACGAGCAGTACTTC.

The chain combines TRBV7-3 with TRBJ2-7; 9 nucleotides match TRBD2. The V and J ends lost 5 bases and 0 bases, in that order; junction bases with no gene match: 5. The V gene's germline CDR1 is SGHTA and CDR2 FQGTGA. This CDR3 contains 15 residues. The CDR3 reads CASSPRGGGSYEQYF. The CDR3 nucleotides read TGTGCCAGCAGCCCTCGCGGGGGGGGCTCCTACGAGCAGTACTTC. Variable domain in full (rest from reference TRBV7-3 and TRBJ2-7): GAGVSQTPSNKVTEKGKYVELRCDPISGHTALYWYRQSLGQGPEFLIYFQGTGAADDSGLPNDRFFAVRPEGSVSTLKIQRTERGDSAVYLCASSPRGGGSYEQYFGPGTRLTVT.

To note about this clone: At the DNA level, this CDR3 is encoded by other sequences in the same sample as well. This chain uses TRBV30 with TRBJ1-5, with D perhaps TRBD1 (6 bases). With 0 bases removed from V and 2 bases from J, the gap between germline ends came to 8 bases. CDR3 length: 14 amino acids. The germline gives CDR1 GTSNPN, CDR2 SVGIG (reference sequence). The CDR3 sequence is CAWSVQGGNQPQHF. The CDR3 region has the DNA TGTGCCTGGAGTGTACAGGGCGGCAATCAGCCCCAGCATTTT. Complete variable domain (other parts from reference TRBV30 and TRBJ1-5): SQTIHQWPATLVQPVGSPLSLECTVEGTSNPNLYWYRQAAGRGLQLLFYSVGIGQISSEVPQNLSASRPQDRQFILSSKKLLLSDSGFYLCAWSVQGGNQPQHFGDGTRLSIL.

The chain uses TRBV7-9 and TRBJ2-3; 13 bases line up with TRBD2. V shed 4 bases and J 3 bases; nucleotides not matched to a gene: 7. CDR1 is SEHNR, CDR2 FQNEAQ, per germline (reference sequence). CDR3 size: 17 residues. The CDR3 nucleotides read TGTGCCAGCAGCTCCCCTACTAGCGGGAGGGGGACAGATACGCAGTATTTT. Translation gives CASSSPTSGRGTDTQYF.

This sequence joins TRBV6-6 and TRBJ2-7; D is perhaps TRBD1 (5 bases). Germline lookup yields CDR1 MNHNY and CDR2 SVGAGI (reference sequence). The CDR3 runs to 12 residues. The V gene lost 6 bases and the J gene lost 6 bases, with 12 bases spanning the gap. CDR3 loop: CASRAQGFEQYF. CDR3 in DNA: TGTGCCAGCAGAGCGCAGGGTTTCGAGCAGTACTTC.

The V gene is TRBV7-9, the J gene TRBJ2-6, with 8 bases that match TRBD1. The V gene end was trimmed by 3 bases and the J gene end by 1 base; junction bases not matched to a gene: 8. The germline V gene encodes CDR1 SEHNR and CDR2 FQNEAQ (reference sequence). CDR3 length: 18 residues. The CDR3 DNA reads TGTGCCAGCAGCTTTGAGACAGGGGTTCTATCTGGGGCCAACGTCCTGACTTTC. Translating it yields CASSFETGVLSGANVLTF.

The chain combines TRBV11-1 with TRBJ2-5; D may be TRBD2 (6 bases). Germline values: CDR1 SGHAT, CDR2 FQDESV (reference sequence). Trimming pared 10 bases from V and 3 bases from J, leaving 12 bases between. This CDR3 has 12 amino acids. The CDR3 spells CATAGGKETQYF. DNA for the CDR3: TGTGCCACCGCCGGGGGAAAAGAGACCCAGTACTTC.

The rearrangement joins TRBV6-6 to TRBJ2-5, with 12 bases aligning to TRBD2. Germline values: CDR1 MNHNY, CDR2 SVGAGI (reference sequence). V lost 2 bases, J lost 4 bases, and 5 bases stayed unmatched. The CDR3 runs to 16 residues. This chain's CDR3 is CASSYPKLAGGETQYF. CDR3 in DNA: TGTGCCAGCAGTTACCCGAAACTAGCGGGAGGAGAGACCCAGTACTTC.

The CDR3 region has the DNA TGTGCCAGCACCCCCAGAGGGACAGACTACGAGCAGTACTTC. Translating gives CASTPRGTDYEQYF. The V gene is TRBV28, the J gene TRBJ2-7; 7 positions agree with TRBD1. The CDR3 contains 14 residues. The germline gives CDR1 MDHEN, CDR2 SYDVKM. V was pared by 7 bases and J by 3 bases, with 9 bases of the junction left unmatched.

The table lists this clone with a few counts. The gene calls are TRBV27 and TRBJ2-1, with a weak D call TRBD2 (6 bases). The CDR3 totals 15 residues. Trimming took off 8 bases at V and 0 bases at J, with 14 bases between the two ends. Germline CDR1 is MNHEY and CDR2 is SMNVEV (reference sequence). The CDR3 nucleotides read TGTGCCAGCCAAAGGACGGGACTCTCCTACAATGAGCAGTTCTTC. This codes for CASQRTGLSYNEQFF.

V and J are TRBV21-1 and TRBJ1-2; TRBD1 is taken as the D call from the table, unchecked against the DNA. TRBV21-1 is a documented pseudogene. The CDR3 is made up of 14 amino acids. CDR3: CASSSGQGASGYTF. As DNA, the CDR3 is TGTGCCAGCAGCAGTGGACAGGGGGCTAGTGGCTACACCTTC.

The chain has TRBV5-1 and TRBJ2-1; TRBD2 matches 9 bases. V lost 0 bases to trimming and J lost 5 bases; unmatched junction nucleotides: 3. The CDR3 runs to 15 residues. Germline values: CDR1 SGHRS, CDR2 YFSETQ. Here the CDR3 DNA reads TGCGCCAGCAGCTTGGCGCTAGCGGGAAACAATGAGCAGTTCTTC. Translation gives CASSLALAGNNEQFF.

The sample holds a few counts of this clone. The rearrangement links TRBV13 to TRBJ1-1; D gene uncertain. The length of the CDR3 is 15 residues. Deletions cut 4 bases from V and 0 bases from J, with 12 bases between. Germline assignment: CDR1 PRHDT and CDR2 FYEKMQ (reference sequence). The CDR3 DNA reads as TGTGCCAGCAGCTCTCGCGAAGTCCTGAACACTGAAGCTTTCTTT. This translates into CASSSREVLNTEAFF.

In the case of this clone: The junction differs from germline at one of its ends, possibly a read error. The chain's CDR3 is CAWSVPRGSTIYF. As DNA, the CDR3 is TGTGCCTGGAGTGTACCCAGGGGAAGCACCATATATTTT. The chain combines TRBV30 with TRBJ1-3; TRBD1 might be the D (6 bases). In germline, CDR1 is GTSNPN, CDR2 SVGIG (reference sequence). This CDR3 spans 13 amino acids.

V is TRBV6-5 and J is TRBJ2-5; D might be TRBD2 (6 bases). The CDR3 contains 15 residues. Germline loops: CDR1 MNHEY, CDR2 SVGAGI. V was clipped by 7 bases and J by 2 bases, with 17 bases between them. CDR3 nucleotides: TGTGCCAGCAATAGGAGGGTAGGGGTACAAGAGACCCAGTACTTC. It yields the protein CASNRRVGVQETQYF.

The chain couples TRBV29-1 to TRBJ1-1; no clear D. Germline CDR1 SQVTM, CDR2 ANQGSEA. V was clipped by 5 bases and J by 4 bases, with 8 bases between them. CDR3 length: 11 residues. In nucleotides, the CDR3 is TGCAGCGTTCAACTTTCCACTGAAGCTTTCTTT. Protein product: CSVQLSTEAFF.

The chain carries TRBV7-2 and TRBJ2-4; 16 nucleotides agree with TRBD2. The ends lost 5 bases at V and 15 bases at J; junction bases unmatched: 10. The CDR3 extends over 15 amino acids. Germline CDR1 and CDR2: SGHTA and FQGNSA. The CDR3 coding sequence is TGTGCCAGCAGCCCCTCCGGGACTAGCGGGAGGGCCGGGTACTTC. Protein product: CASSPSGTSGRAGYF.

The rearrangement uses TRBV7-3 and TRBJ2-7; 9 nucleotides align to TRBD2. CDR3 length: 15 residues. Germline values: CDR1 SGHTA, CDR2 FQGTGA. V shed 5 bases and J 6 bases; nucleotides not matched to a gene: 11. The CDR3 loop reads CASSPTAGGQSEQYF. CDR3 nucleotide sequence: TGTGCCAGCAGCCCGACTGCGGGAGGGCAATCCGAGCAGTACTTC.